This T cell receptor beta chain was sequenced for a study of T cell changes during pregnancy in multiple sclerosis. V lost 5 bases, J lost 4 bases, and 10 bases stayed unmatched. This CDR3 has 18 residues. The V gene's germline CDR1 is SEHNR and CDR2 FQNEAQ (reference sequence). Sequencing used immunoSEQ multiplex PCR; TCRdb keeps in-frame clones, though not all of them. Of tens of thousands of clones listed, around 93% are singletons. This TCR was sampled from a female donor with multiple sclerosis, enrolled in a pregnancy study. The specimen comprised peripheral blood, sampled in the second trimester of pregnancy. V and J are TRBV7-9 and TRBJ2-1, with 14 bases lining up with TRBD2. CDR3 nucleotides: TGTGCCAGCAGCCCGGGACTAGCGGGAGCCCTTCGGTACAATGAGCAGTTCTTC. Its translation: CASSPGLAGALRYNEQFF.